This entry lists 24 T cell receptor beta chains sequenced from one sample in a study of CD8 T cells in Susac syndrome (dated by TCRdb to the late 2010s). The method behind the library was the immunoSEQ multiplex PCR assay. RNA was extracted using the RNeasy kit, and roughly 0.45 to 1 microgram was reverse transcribed with random hexamers. TCRdb reran the public reads through fastp at Q25 and MiXCR, keeping productive beta chains. Every entry covers one CDR3 protein and lists the most common genes and DNA from its rows. The sample contains about 180,000 distinct CDR3 sequences, approximately 96% of them found a single time. The top ten constitute 0.15% to 0.2% of the sample. The source material was CD8+ T cells from PBMCs. The receptors originated from a human donor with multiple sclerosis.

This CDR3 is CASSFLAGASSYNEQFF. The DNA for the CDR3 is TGTGCCAGCAGCTTTTTAGCGGGGGCGAGCTCCTACAATGAGCAGTTCTTC. V and J are TRBV7-9 and TRBJ2-1; 9 nucleotides line up with TRBD2. CDR3 length: 17 residues. V lost 3 bases to trimming and J lost 0 bases; unmatched junction nucleotides: 6. The germline V gene has CDR1 SEHNR and CDR2 FQNEAQ (reference sequence).

This rearrangement joins TRBV7-9 to TRBJ2-5, with 8 bases matching TRBD1. After removal of 5 bases from V and 3 bases from J, the junction contained 5 bases not matched to a gene. CDR3 length: 14 amino acids. Germline CDR1 reads SEHNR; CDR2 reads FQNEAQ (reference sequence). CDR3 coding DNA: TGTGCCAGCAGCCTACAGGGGGGTAAAGAGACCCAGTACTTC. It encodes CASSLQGGKETQYF.

The V call is TRBV9, the J call TRBJ2-3; TRBD1 matches at 8 bases. In germline, CDR1 is SGDLS, CDR2 YYNGEE. The CDR3 sequence is 15 residues long. V trimming: 0 bases; J trimming: 5 bases; junction bases outside the gene matches: 5. This CDR3 is CASSVGQGAGDTQYF. CDR3 nucleotide sequence: TGTGCCAGCAGCGTAGGCCAGGGGGCGGGAGATACGCAGTATTTT.

J is TRBJ1-2 and V is TRBV19; D gene unclear. The V gene's germline CDR1 is LNHDA and CDR2 SQIVND (reference sequence). CDR3 length: 14 residues. Trimming cost V 3 bases and J 6 bases, with 14 bases left between them. The CDR3 reads CASSIGSLGDGYTF. CDR3 coding DNA: TGTGCCAGTAGTATTGGCAGCTTAGGTGATGGCTACACCTTC.

The CDR3 coding sequence is TGTGCCAGCAGCTCCCCGTCTGACTATGGCTACACCTTC. Its protein is CASSSPSDYGYTF. The V gene is TRBV7-9, the J gene TRBJ1-2; D remains unclear. Trimming took 4 bases from V and 3 from J, leaving 9 bases between them. Germline V gene sequence: CDR1 SEHNR, CDR2 FQNEAQ (reference sequence). The CDR3 contains 13 residues.

The rearrangement joins TRBV29-1 to TRBJ2-1, with 8 nucleotides matching TRBD1. J gave up 8 bases and V 0 bases, and 9 bases lay outside the gene matches. Germline loops: CDR1 SQVTM, CDR2 ANQGSEA. This CDR3 comprises 15 residues. The CDR3 DNA reads as TGCAGCGTTGAAGATCCCGGGCAGGGGGCGTATGAGCAGTTCTTC. It yields the protein CSVEDPGQGAYEQFF.

The chain recombines TRBV20-1 with TRBJ2-5; the D is unclear. Trimming pared 5 bases from V and 0 bases from J, leaving 13 bases between. The CDR3 covers 14 residues. Germline V gene lookup returns CDR1 DFQATT and CDR2 SNEGSKA (reference sequence). The DNA for the CDR3 is TGCAGTGCTGACCCGACCGAGTACCAAGAGACCCAGTACTTC. Translated, it gives CSADPTEYQETQYF.

The J gene is TRBJ2-3, the V gene TRBV2; D not certain. Germline CDR1 and CDR2: SNHLY and FYNNEI. The V gene lost 4 bases and the J gene lost 5 bases, with 16 bases spanning the gap. The CDR3 runs to 15 residues. CDR3 amino acids: CASSAPGSLGDTQYF. DNA of the CDR3: TGTGCCAGCAGTGCCCCGGGTTCCTTGGGAGATACGCAGTATTTT.

The chain combines TRBV25-1 with TRBJ1-2; a weak D match, TRBD1 (6 bases). The CDR3 is made up of 14 amino acids. The germline V gene encodes CDR1 MGHDK and CDR2 SYGVNS. With 6 bases removed from V and 4 bases from J, the gap between germline ends came to 15 bases. The CDR3 here is CASRSPDRSYGYTF. CDR3 sequence (DNA): TGTGCCAGCAGGAGCCCTGACAGGTCCTATGGCTACACCTTC.

The J gene is TRBJ2-5, the V gene TRBV28, with 7 nucleotides matching TRBD2. The germline V gene has CDR1 MDHEN and CDR2 SYDVKM. The CDR3 loop spans 15 amino acids. Trimming cost V 6 bases and J 5 bases; bases outside gene matches: 12. CDR3 sequence: CASSLEAGAHETQYF. CDR3 coding DNA: TGTGCCAGCAGCCTGGAGGCGGGAGCTCATGAGACCCAGTACTTC.

The table lists this clonotype with a count of one. This chain joins TRBV29-1 and TRBJ2-2; 8 positions match TRBD2. V was pared by 1 base and J by 1 base, with 2 bases of the junction left unmatched. CDR1 and CDR2 from the germline V gene are SQVTM and ANQGSEA. The CDR3 spans 15 residues. For the CDR3, the DNA is TGCAGCGTTGAAGGACTAGCGAAGAACACCGGGGAGCTGTTTTTT. Its protein product is CSVEGLAKNTGELFF.

The chain uses TRBV25-1 and TRBJ2-7, with D possibly being TRBD1 (6 bases). The germline V gene encodes CDR1 MGHDK and CDR2 SYGVNS. The V end lost 3 bases, the J end lost 9 bases, and 12 bases lay between the germline ends. The CDR3 is made up of 12 amino acids. Written as DNA, the CDR3 is TGTGCCAGCAGTGAGTCAGGGGTAGGGCAGTACTTC. Residues: CASSESGVGQYF.

This chain connects TRBV3-1 to TRBJ2-7; TRBD2 matches at 14 bases. The junction had 4 bases not matched to a gene; V was cut back by 6 bases and J by 3 bases. Germline CDR1 reads LGHDT; CDR2 reads YNNKEL (reference sequence). CDR3 length: 15 amino acids. This CDR3 reads CASRTGLAGDYEQYF. The CDR3 DNA reads TGTGCCAGCAGAACGGGACTAGCGGGGGACTACGAGCAGTACTTC.

The chain has TRBV20-1 and TRBJ1-1; 8 nucleotides match TRBD1. The CDR3 is made up of 15 amino acids. J was trimmed by 1 base and V by 5 bases; bases with no gene match: 9. The germline CDR1 and CDR2 sequences are DFQATT and SNEGSKA (reference sequence). The CDR3 protein is CSAGPRDRRNTEAFF. CDR3 nucleotide sequence: TGCAGTGCTGGCCCCCGGGACAGGCGGAACACTGAAGCTTTCTTT.

The chain has TRBV20-1 and TRBJ2-5; D assignment may be TRBD1 or TRBD2 (5 bases each). CDR3 size: 17 residues. In germline, CDR1 is DFQATT, CDR2 SNEGSKA (reference sequence). Trimming shortened V by 6 bases and J by 2 bases, and 25 bases separated the two germline ends. For the CDR3, the DNA is TGCAGTGCGAAACTAAACCTAGACAGACTATCACAAGAGACCCAGTACTTC. Translation: CSAKLNLDRLSQETQYF.

The chain employs TRBV7-9 and TRBJ2-7; weak D call: TRBD1 (6 bases). V dropped 2 bases and J dropped 4 bases, with 12 bases sitting between them. CDR3 size: 14 residues. CDR1 and CDR2 (germline): SEHNR, FQNEAQ (reference sequence). CDR3 residues: CASSLQGQGYEQYF. In DNA, the CDR3 is TGTGCCAGCAGCTTACAGGGACAAGGGTACGAGCAGTACTTC. Variable domain in full (rest from reference TRBV7-9 and TRBJ2-7): DTGVSQNPRHKITKRGQNVTFRCDPISEHNRLYWYRQTLGQGPEFLTYFQNEAQLEKSRLLSDRFSAERPKGSFSTLEIQRTEQGDSAMYLCASSLQGQGYEQYFGPGTRLTVT.

This chain connects TRBV25-1 to TRBJ1-2, with D hard to call. The CDR3 is made up of 14 amino acids. Trimming cost V 6 bases and J 8 bases, with 19 bases left between them. Germline V CDR1 and CDR2: MGHDK, SYGVNS. The CDR3 coding sequence is TGTGCCAGCAGCCCCTTCCCTCCCCAGGAGGGCTACACCTTC. This codes for CASSPFPPQEGYTF.

The chain couples TRBV9 to TRBJ2-1; 7 bases fit TRBD2. Germline CDR1 SGDLS, CDR2 YYNGEE. V lost 6 bases and J lost 0; bases outside the gene matches: 6. The CDR3 loop spans 15 amino acids. DNA for the CDR3: TGTGCCAGCACTATGCGCGGGAGCTCCTACAATGAGCAGTTCTTC. Translation: CASTMRGSSYNEQFF.

J is TRBJ1-1 and V is TRBV29-1; D is perhaps TRBD1 (5 bases). V lost 3 bases to trimming and J lost 0 bases, with 11 bases between them. CDR3 length: 14 residues. CDR1 and CDR2 from the germline V gene are SQVTM and ANQGSEA. For the CDR3, the DNA is TGCAGCGTTGAGGTGGACACCTTGAACACTGAAGCTTTCTTT. This encodes CSVEVDTLNTEAFF.

This chain connects TRBV24-1 to TRBJ2-7; D may be TRBD1 (6 bases). This CDR3 region has 11 residues. V gave up 6 bases and J gave up 5 bases, with 7 bases separating them. CDR1 and CDR2 (germline): KGHDR, SFDVKD. Here the CDR3 DNA reads TGTGCCACCAGTCAGGGGAACGAGCAGTACTTC. Its protein product is CATSQGNEQYF.

V is TRBV28 and J is TRBJ1-1; tentative D call: TRBD1 (6 bases). Trimming took off 1 base at V and 7 bases at J, with 10 bases between the two ends. Germline CDR1 MDHEN, CDR2 SYDVKM. There are 13 residues in the CDR3. CDR3 sequence: CASSLSGGDEAFF. The CDR3 region has the DNA TGTGCCAGCAGTTTATCGGGGGGCGATGAAGCTTTCTTT.

The CDR3 DNA sequence: TGTGCCAGCAGATGGACTAGCGGGGGGTACAATGAGCAGTTCTTC. Protein sequence: CASRWTSGGYNEQFF. The chain carries TRBV28 and TRBJ2-1, with 14 bases matching TRBD2. Unmatched junction bases numbered 2, after V lost 6 bases and J lost 4 bases. CDR1 and CDR2 (germline): MDHEN, SYDVKM. The CDR3 is 15 residues long. The full variable domain, in which reference TRBV28 and TRBJ2-1 provide the parts outside the CDR3, is DVKVTQSSRYLVKRTGEKVFLECVQDMDHENMFWYRQDPGLGLRLIYFSYDVKMKEKGDIPEGYSVSREKKERFSLILESASTNQTSMYLCASRWTSGGYNEQFFGPGTRLTVL.

This clonotype was counted once. The chain has TRBV3-1 and TRBJ2-2, with 12 bases lining up with TRBD2. The J segment lost 4 bases and the V segment lost 7 bases, leaving 7 bases of the junction unmatched. This CDR3 is built from 16 residues. Germline V gives CDR1 LGHDT, CDR2 YNNKEL (reference sequence). This CDR3 reads CASTTSGGLITGELFF. The CDR3 DNA reads as TGTGCCAGCACCACTAGCGGGGGGTTAATCACCGGGGAGCTGTTTTTT. Supplemented by reference TRBV3-1 and TRBJ2-2, the full variable domain reads DTAVSQTPKYLVTQMGNDKSIKCEQNLGHDTMYWYKQDSKKFLKIMFSYNNKELIINETVPNRFSPKSPDKAHLNLHINSLELGDSAVYFCASTTSGGLITGELFFGEGSRLTVL.

This clonotype has only one observation. The rearrangement links TRBV15 to TRBJ2-3; 9 bases fit TRBD2. With V trimmed by 4 bases and J by 6 bases, 11 bases remained unmatched. The CDR3 loop spans 16 amino acids. The germline V gene has CDR1 LNHNV and CDR2 YYDKDF (reference sequence). The DNA of the CDR3 is TGTGCCACCAGCACCGGACTAGCGCGAGATCAGGATACGCAGTATTTT. Protein sequence: CATSTGLARDQDTQYF.